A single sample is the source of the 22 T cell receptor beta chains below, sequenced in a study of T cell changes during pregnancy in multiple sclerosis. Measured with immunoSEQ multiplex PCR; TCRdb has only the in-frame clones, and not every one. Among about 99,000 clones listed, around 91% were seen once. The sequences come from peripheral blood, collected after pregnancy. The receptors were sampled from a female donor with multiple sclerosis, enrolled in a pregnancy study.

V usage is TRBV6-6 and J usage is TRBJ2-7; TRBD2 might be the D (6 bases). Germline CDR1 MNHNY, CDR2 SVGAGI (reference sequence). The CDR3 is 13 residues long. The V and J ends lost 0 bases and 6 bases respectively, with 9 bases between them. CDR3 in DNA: TGTGCCAGCAGTTACTCCCTCGGGGGCGAGCAGTACTTC. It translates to CASSYSLGGEQYF.

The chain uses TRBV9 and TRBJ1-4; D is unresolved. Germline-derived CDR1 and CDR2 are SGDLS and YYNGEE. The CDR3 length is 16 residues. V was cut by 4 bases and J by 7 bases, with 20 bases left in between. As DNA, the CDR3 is TGTGCCAGCAGCCCAGGCTCGTCGGCGGGAAGTGAAAAACTGTTTTTT. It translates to CASSPGSSAGSEKLFF.

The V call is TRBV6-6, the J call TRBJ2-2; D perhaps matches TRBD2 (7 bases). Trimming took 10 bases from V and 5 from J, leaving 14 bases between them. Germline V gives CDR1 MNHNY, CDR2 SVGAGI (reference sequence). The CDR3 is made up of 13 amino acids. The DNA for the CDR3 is TGTGCCACAAGGGGGAGGGGGACCGGGGAGCTGTTTTTT. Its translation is CATRGRGTGELFF.

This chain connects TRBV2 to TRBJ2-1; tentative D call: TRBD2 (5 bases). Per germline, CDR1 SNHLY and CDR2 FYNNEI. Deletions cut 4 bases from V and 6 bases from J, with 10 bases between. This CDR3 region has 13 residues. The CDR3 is CASSVEGSNEQFF. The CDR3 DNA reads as TGTGCCAGCAGTGTCGAAGGGAGCAATGAGCAGTTCTTC.

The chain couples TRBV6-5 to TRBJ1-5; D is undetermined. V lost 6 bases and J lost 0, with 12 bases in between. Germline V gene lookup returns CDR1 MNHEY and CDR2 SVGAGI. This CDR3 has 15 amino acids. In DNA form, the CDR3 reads TGTGCCAGCAGGGAGGCAGGTACTAGCAATCAGCCCCAGCATTTT. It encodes CASREAGTSNQPQHF.

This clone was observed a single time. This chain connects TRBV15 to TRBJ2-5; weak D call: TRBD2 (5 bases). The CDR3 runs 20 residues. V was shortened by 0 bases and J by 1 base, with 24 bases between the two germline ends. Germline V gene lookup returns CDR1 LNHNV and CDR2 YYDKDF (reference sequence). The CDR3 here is CATSRDSPYAEGDTQETQYF. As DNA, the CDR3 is TGTGCCACCAGCAGAGACTCCCCGTACGCTGAGGGCGATACCCAAGAGACCCAGTACTTC. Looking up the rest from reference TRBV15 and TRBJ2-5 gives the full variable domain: DAMVIQNPRYQVTQFGKPVTLSCSQTLNHNVMYWYQQKSSQAPKLLFHYYDKDFNNEADTPDNFQSRRPNTSFCFLDIRSPGLGDTAMYLCATSRDSPYAEGDTQETQYFGPGTRLLVL.

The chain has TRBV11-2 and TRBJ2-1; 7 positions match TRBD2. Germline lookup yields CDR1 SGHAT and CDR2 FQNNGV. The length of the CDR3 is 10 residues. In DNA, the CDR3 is TGTGGAGTGGGAGGGAATGAGCAGTTCTTC. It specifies CGVGGNEQFF.

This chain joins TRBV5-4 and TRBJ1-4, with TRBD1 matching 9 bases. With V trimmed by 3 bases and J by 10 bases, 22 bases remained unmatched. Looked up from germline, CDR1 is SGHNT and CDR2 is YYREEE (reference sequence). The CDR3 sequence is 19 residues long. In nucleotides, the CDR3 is TGTGCCAGCAGCTACCAACAGGGGGCGGAACGAGGCCCGATCCGAAAACTGTTTTTT. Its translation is CASSYQQGAERGPIRKLFF.

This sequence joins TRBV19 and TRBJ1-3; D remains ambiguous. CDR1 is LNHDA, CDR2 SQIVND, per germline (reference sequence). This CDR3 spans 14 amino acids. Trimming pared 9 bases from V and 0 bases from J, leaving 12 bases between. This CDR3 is CASSDGDSGNTIYF. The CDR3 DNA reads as TGTGCCAGCTCCGACGGGGACTCTGGAAACACCATATATTTT.

The CDR3 coding sequence is TGCGCCAGCAGTGAGGCGGGTCAAGAGACCCAGTACTTC. Protein: CASSEAGQETQYF. This rearrangement joins TRBV10-1 to TRBJ2-5, with TRBD2 as a possible D gene (5 bases). Germline CDR1 and CDR2: WNHNN and SYGVQD (reference sequence). V was shortened by 2 bases and J by 2 bases, with 6 bases between the two germline ends. The CDR3 extends over 13 amino acids.

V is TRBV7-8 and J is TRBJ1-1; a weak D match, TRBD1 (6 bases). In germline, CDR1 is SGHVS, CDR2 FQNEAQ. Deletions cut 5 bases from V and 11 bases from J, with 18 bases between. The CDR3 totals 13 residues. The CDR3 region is CASSPQGRPWAFF. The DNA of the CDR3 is TGTGCCAGCAGCCCCCAGGGGCGTCCGTGGGCTTTCTTT. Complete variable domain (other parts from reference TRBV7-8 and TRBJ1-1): GAGVSQSPRYKVAKRGQDVALRCDPISGHVSLFWYQQALGQGPEFLTYFQNEAQLDKSGLPSDRFFAERPEGSVSTLKIQRTQQEDSAVYLCASSPQGRPWAFFGQGTRLTVV.

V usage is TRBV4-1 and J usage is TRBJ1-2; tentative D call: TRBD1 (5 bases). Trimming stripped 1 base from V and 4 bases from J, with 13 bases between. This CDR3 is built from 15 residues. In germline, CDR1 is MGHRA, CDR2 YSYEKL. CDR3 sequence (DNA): TGCGCCAGCAGCCAAGTTCTACAGGTATTCTATGGCTACACCTTC. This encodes CASSQVLQVFYGYTF.

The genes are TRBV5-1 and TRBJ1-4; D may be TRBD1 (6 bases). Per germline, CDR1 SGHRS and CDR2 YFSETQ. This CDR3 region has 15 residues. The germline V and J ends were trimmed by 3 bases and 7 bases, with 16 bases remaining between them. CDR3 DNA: TGCGCCAGCAGCTCCCGTGGGGGGGCGAGTGAAAAACTGTTTTTT. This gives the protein CASSSRGGASEKLFF.

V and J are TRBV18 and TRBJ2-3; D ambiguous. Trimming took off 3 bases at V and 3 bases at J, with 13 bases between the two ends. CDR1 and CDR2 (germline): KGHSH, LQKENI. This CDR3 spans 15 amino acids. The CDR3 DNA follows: TGTGCCAGCTCACCTCAGCGTAGATCGACAGATACGCAGTATTTT. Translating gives CASSPQRRSTDTQYF.

CDR3 amino acids: CASSPSGAFYNEQFF. In nucleotides, the CDR3 is TGTGCCAGCAGCCCATCAGGGGCCTTCTACAATGAGCAGTTCTTC. The chain joins TRBV9 to TRBJ2-1, with a tentative D call TRBD1 (6 bases). V lost 4 bases to trimming and J lost 3 bases, with 14 bases between them. The CDR3 is 15 amino acids. Germline lookup yields CDR1 SGDLS and CDR2 YYNGEE.

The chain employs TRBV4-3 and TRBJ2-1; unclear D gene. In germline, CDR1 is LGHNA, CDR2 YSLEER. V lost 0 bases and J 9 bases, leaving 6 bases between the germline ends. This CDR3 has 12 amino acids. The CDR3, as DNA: TGCGCCAGCAGCCAAGACCGGAGTGAGCAGTTCTTC. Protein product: CASSQDRSEQFF.

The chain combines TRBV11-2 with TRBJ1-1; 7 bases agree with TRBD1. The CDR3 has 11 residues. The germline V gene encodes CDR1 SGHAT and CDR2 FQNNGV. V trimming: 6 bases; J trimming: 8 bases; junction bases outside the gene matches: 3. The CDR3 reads CASRMTGEAFF. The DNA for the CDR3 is TGTGCCAGCAGGATGACAGGGGAAGCTTTCTTT.

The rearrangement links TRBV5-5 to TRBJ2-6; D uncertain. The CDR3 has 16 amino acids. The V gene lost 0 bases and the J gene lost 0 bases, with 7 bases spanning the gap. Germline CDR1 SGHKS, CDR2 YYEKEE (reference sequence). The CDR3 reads CASSLGTSSGANVLTF. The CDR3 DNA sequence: TGTGCCAGCAGCTTGGGAACGAGCTCTGGGGCCAACGTCCTGACTTTC.

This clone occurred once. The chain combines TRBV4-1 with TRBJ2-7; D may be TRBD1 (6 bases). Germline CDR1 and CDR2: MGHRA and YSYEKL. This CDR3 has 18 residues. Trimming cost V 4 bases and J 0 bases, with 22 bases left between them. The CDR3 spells CASSLNTPTGPSSYEQYF. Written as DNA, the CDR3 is TGCGCCAGCAGCCTCAATACCCCGACAGGCCCCAGCTCCTACGAGCAGTACTTC.

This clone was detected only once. In nucleotides, the CDR3 is TGTGCCAGCAGCTTCCCGGCGGCGGGGGGGCTGGAGACCCAGTACTTC. Its translation is CASSFPAAGGLETQYF. The rearrangement links TRBV2 to TRBJ2-5, with 9 nucleotides matching TRBD2. This CDR3 region has 16 residues. V gave up 6 bases and J gave up 5 bases; unmatched junction bases: 13. Germline CDR1 SNHLY, CDR2 FYNNEI.

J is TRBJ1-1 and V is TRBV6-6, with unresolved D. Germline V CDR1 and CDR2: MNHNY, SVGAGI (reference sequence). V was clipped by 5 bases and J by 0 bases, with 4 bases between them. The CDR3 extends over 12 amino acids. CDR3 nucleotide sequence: TGTGCCAGCAGTATCATGAACACTGAAGCTTTCTTT. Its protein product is CASSIMNTEAFF.

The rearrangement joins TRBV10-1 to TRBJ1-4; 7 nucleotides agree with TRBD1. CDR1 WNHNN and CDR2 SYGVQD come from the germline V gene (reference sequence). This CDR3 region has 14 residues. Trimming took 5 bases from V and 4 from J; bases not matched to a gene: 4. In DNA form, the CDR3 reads TGCGCCAGCAGTTGGACAGGCTGTAATGAAAAACTGTTTTTT. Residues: CASSWTGCNEKLFF.